Sequencing of this T cell receptor beta chain was carried out in a study of blood T cell repertoires in COVID-19. Across the whole study: Samples taken during acute and convalescent COVID-19 were collected in the United States, Italy and Spain. T cells, B-cell-depleted T cells, or PBMCs provided the cDNA or gDNA that served as material.

Original processing notes: Estimation of nucleated cell counts relied on the amplification of reference gene primers. Some clones are missing from TCRdb's copy, which holds only in-frame ones; the method was immunoSEQ multiplex PCR. That table supplies the V and J calls and clone size; D and trimming were determined from the DNA. Here the sample spans about 55,000 clones, about 73% being singletons. The V and J ends lost 8 bases and 3 bases, in that order; junction bases with no gene match: 6. This CDR3 has 14 amino acids. The V gene's germline CDR1 is SEHNR and CDR2 FQNEAQ (reference sequence). What was sequenced was peripheral blood. This clonotype originated in a woman in her sixties or seventies with acute or convalescent COVID-19. The V call is TRBV7-9, the J call TRBJ1-1, with 10 bases identical to TRBD1. DNA of the CDR3: TGTGCCAGCCGAAAGACAGGGGGCGACACTGAAGCTTTCTTT. Its translation: CASRKTGGDTEAFF.